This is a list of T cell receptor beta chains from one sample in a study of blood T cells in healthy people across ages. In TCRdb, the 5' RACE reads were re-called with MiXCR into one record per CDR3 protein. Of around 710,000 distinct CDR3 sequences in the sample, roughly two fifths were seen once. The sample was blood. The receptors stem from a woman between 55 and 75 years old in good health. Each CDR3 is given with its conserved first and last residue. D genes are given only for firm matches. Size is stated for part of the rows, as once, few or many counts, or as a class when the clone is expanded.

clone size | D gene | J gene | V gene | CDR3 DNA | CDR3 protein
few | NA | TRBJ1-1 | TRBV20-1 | TGCAGTGCTAATGAGGAGAACACTGAAGCTTTCTTT | CSANEENTEAFF
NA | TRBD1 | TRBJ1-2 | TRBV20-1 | TGCAGTGCTAGAGAGACAGGGGGCTCTAACTATGGCTACACCTTC | CSARETGGSNYGYTF
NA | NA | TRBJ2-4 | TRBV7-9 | TGTGCCAGCAGCTTAGGGTGGGGAGTGGGGGAAGAGCAGTACTTC | CASSLGWGVGEEQYF
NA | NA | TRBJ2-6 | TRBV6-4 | TGTGCCAGCCCGGACAGATCGGGGGCCAACGTCCTGACTTTC | CASPDRSGANVLTF
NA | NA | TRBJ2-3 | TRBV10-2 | TGCGCCAGCAGTGGAGGGGACCGAAAAGTTGCAGATACGCAGTATTTT | CASSGGDRKVADTQYF
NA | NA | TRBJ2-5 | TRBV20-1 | TGCAGTGCTACCAGGGACACAGGGTTCCAAGAGACCCAGTACTTC | CSATRDTGFQETQYF
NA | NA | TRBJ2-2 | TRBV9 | TGTGCCAGCAGCGCCGTAACGAACACCGGGGAGCTGTTTTTT | CASSAVTNTGELFF
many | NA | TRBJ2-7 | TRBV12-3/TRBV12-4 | TGTGCCAGCAGTAACCCAGGGGCCTACGAGCAGTACTTC | CASSNPGAYEQYF
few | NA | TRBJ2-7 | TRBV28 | TGTGCCAGCAGTTTCGGGGCAGGGCCCTCCGGCGAGCAGTACTTC | CASSFGAGPSGEQYF
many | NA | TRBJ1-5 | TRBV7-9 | TGTGCCGGGTCTGGTTCTAGCAATCAGCCCCAGCATTTT | CAGSGSSNQPQHF
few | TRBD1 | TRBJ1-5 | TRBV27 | TGTGCCAGCAGTGACAGGGTGTCCAATCAGCCCCAGCATTTT | CASSDRVSNQPQHF
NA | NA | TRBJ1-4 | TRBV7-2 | TGTGCCAGCAGCTTCCGACATTCCAGGGGAAATGAAAAACTGTTTTTT | CASSFRHSRGNEKLFF
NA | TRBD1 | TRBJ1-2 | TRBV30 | TGTGCCGGCGGGACAGGGGGTAACTATGGCTACACCTTC | CAGGTGGNYGYTF
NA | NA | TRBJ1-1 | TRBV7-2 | TGTGCCAGCAGCCTGTCTCAGGAGAACACTGAAGCTTTCTTT | CASSLSQENTEAFF
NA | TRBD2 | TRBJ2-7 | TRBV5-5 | TGTGCCAGCAGCTTCGGACTAGCCGGTGGGTCCTACGAGCAGTACTTC | CASSFGLAGGSYEQYF
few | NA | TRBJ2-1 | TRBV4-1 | TGCGCCAGCAGCCAACATACTAGCTACAATGAGCAGTTCTTC | CASSQHTSYNEQFF
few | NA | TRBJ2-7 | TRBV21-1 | TGTGCCCGCGTGCGAGACCTGACCTACGAGCAGTACTTC | CARVRDLTYEQYF
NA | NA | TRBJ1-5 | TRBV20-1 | TGCAGTGCTAGAGTAAGAGCCGGGACGGAGAAGATTAGGAGCAATCAGCCCCGGCATTTT | CSARVRAGTEKIRSNQPRHF
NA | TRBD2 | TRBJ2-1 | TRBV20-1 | TGCAGTGCTGTCGGACTAGCGGGAGGGCCTGGTGAGCAGTTCTTC | CSAVGLAGGPGEQFF
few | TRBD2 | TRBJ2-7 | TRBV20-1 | TGCAGTGCTAGTGTAGCGGGAGCCTACGAGCAGTACTTC | CSASVAGAYEQYF
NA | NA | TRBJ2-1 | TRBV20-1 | TGCAGTGCTAGAGCATCTAGCGGGCAGGGGGGGTTCTTC | CSARASSGQGGFF
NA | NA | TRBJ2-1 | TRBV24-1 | TGTGCCACCAGTGATGGGGATGAGCAGTTCTTC | CATSDGDEQFF
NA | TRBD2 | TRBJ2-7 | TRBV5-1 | TGCGCCAGCAGCTTGGCAAGCGGGGGTTCCCCCTACGAGCAGTACTTC | CASSLASGGSPYEQYF
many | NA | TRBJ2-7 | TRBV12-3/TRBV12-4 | TGTGCCAGCACCTTGAGGTTAGGGGACTACGAGCAGTACTTC | CASTLRLGDYEQYF
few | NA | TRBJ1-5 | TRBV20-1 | TGCAGTGCTGGGAGTTCAACTAGCAATCAGCCCCAGCATTTT | CSAGSSTSNQPQHF
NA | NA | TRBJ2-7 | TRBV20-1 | TGCAGTGCTAGTCGATCTGAGGGGTTGACCCTCTACGAGCAGTACTTC | CSASRSEGLTLYEQYF
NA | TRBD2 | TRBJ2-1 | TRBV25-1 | TGTGCCAGCAGTGGCCCCACTAGCGGATCCTACAATGAGCAGTTCTTC | CASSGPTSGSYNEQFF
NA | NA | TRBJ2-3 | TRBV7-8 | TGTGCCAGCAGCCCCCTGACACGCGGCACAGATACGCAGTATTTT | CASSPLTRGTDTQYF
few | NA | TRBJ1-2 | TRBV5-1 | TGCGCCAGCGCGCCCGACGGAATATATGGCTACACCTTC | CASAPDGIYGYTF
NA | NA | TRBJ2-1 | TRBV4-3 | TGCGCCAGCAGCCAAGATGGGGGCAGCGGAGGGGGAAATGAGCAGTTCTTC | CASSQDGGSGGGNEQFF
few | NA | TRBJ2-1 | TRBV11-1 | TGTGCCAGCCTGACAGACTACAATGAGCAGTTCTTC | CASLTDYNEQFF
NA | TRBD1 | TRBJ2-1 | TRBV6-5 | TGTGCCAGCAGTTCCCTGACAGGGGCGAATTACAATGAGCAGTTCTTC | CASSSLTGANYNEQFF
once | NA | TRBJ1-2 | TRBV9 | TGTGCCAGCAACCTCTCTGAACTCGGGTATGGCTACACCTTC | CASNLSELGYGYTF
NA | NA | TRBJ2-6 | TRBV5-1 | TGCGCCAGCGCGGGGTTCTCTGGGGCCAACGTCCTGACTTTC | CASAGFSGANVLTF
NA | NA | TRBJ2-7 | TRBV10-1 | TGCGCCAGCAGTGAGTTAACGAGGTCCACGGCTGAGCAGTACTTC | CASSELTRSTAEQYF
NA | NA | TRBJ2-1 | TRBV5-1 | TGCGCCAGCAGCGTGGAGGCAGCTAATGAGCAGTTCTTC | CASSVEAANEQFF
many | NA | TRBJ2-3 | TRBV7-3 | TGTGCCAGCAGCTTAAACCCGGGATCGGAGGGCACAGATACGCAGTATTTT | CASSLNPGSEGTDTQYF
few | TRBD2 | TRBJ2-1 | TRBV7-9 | TGTGCCAGCAGCTCCTCCCCGGCGGCGGGGGGGCGGAATGAGCAGTTCTTC | CASSSSPAAGGRNEQFF
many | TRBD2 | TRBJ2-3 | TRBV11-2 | TGTGCCAGCAGCTTGAACGGGGGGGCCGTAGATACGCAGTATTTT | CASSLNGGAVDTQYF
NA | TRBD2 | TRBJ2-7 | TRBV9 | TGTGCCAGCAGCGTAGGTGGAGGAGTTGTGGCGGGAGAGGAGAACGAGCAGTACTTC | CASSVGGGVVAGEENEQYF
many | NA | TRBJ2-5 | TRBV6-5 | TGTGCCAGCAACGCAGGATCGGGCGTCAAAGAGACCCAGTACTTC | CASNAGSGVKETQYF
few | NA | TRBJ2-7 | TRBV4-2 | TGTGCCAGCAGCCACCCCTTGCCACTCGTAGGGGAGCAGTACTTC | CASSHPLPLVGEQYF
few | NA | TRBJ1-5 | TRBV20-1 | TGCAGTGCTAGAGACCCCTTTGGGAACTATAGCAATCAGCCCCAGCATTTT | CSARDPFGNYSNQPQHF
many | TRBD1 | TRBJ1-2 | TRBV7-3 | TGTGCCAGCAGCTCCGGGACAGACTATGGCTACACCTTC | CASSSGTDYGYTF
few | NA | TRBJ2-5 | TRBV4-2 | TGTGCCAGCAGCTACGGGGTGGGAAAAGAGACCCAGTACTTC | CASSYGVGKETQYF
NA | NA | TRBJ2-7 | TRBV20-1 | TGCAATGCTAGCTCGGGCCCTCAGGGGGGCTTCTACGAGCAGTACTTC | CNASSGPQGGFYEQYF
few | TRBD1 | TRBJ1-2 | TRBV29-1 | TGCAGCGGACAGGGTTTCGCGGGCGGTGGCTACACCTTC | CSGQGFAGGGYTF
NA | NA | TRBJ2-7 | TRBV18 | TGTGCCAGCTCACCAGAACGTGTTGGGAACGAGCAGTACTTC | CASSPERVGNEQYF
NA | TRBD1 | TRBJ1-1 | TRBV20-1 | TGCAGTGCGTACAGGGGAGGGGTCACTGAAGCTTTCTTT | CSAYRGGVTEAFF
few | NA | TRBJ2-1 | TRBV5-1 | TGCGCCAGCAGCTTCCTTACTACTCAGAGCTCCTACAATGAGCAGTTCTTC | CASSFLTTQSSYNEQFF
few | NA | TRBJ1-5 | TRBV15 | TGTGCCACCAGCAGAGATACTGGCGAACACGTCAATCAGCCCCAGCATTTT | CATSRDTGEHVNQPQHF
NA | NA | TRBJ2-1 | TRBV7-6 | TGTGCCAGCAGCGTAAAACTGGGCTACAATGAGCAGTTCTTC | CASSVKLGYNEQFF
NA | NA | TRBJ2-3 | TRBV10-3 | TGTGCCATCAGTGACCTTAGCGACGCGTATTTT | CAISDLSDAYF
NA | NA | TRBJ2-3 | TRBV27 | TGTGCCAGCAGTCTTCGACGGATTAGCACAGATACGCAGTATTTT | CASSLRRISTDTQYF